The entry below gives a single T cell receptor (beta chain) sequence along with its context. What it recognizes is unknown. This sample was taken from a study of response to subunit inactivated influenza vaccine. Whole-study results and caveats: It was the authors' suggestion that each seasonal influenza vaccination recruits few new T cells.

V gave up 4 bases and J gave up 4 bases, with 10 bases separating them. The germline CDR1 and CDR2 sequences are SGHRS and YFSETQ. The CDR3 runs to 13 residues. One entry per CDR3 protein, called by TCRdb with MiXCR from the RT-PCR reads. The profile shows about 520,000 distinct CDR3 sequences, approximately 6.9% of them singletons. Sequencing used PBMCs from blood, obtained less than 30 months after vaccination. The gene calls are TRBV5-1 and TRBJ2-3; D is perhaps TRBD2 (5 bases). The TCR originated in a man aged 45-69 years who received an inactivated influenza vaccine. The CDR3 bases are TGCGCCAGCAGCCATCCGGAGGCAGATACGCAGTATTTT. This encodes CASSHPEADTQYF. Full variable domain (remainder filled in from reference TRBV5-1 and TRBJ2-3): KAGVTQTPRYLIKTRGQQVTLSCSPISGHRSVSWYQQTPGQGLQFLFEYFSETQRNKGNFPGRFSGRQFSNSRSEMNVSTLELGDSALYLCASSHPEADTQYFGPGTRLTVL.